A single T cell receptor beta chain is shown here with its context. This clonotype was found once. Its specific antigen is unknown. No much larger clone exists at a distance of one base, and base qualities are not known. Evidence from one read is weak. Profiling of TCR beta VDJ combinations and CDR3 sequences used genomic DNA as the template. An Illumina HiSeq 2000 was the platform used for TCR repertoire sequencing. In the source study's methods: TRBV/TRBJ rearrangement plots, CDR3 size and DJ length profiles, and Simpson's diversity index were used to evaluate the repertoires. The most abundant DNA sequence in the deep sequencing data was defined as the immunodominant clone. CDR3 amino acid sequences were checked for sharing between subjects and were compared against published repertoires and the VDJdb database. Through fastp at Q25 and MiXCR, TCRdb rebuilt clones from the public reads, retaining in-frame beta chains. All rows with the same CDR3 protein become a single entry with the most common DNA and genes. TCRdb's processing, not the study's, gives the V and J calls here. For this sample the table gives about 190,000 distinct CDR3 sequences, of which roughly half were detected only once. Approximately 9.7% of the sample is taken by the ten largest.

The record originates from a study of CD8+CD57+ T cells in acquired aplastic anemia (dated by TCRdb to the late 2010s). Background for the entire study: A mean of approximately 3 ug of DNA, ranging from 0.2 to 27.4 ug, was extracted from sorted CD4+ and CD8+ cells. CD8+CD57+ expansion was defined as frequency above the mean frequency observed in healthy subjects. On the study overall, not on this receptor specifically: Twenty-nine CD8+ CDR3 sequences were found to be shared between patients and controls, but these sequences appeared to be highly expressed in patients and within the immunodominant clones of the patients. Patients and healthy controls showed no significant difference in CD8+ Simpson's diversity (P=0.060).

The patients picked for sequencing were ones in whom flow cytometry had shown an expansion of CD8+CD57+ cells. All patients had severe acquired aplastic anemia diagnosed by International Study of Aplastic Anemia and Agranulocytosis and Camitta criteria. At the time blood was sampled, none of the patients had received any therapy. In this study, sorted CD4+ and CD8+ T cells from the blood of healthy subjects and of severe aplastic anemia patients had their TCR repertoires deep-sequenced. In the USA, patient enrollment took place under clinicaltrials.gov protocols 00001620, 01623167, 00001397, 00071045, 00081523 and 00961064. Ficoll-Paque density gradient centrifugation was used to isolate peripheral blood mononuclear cells. CD4+ and CD8+ T cells were sorted by FACS or magnetic beads before DNA extraction. The source is a human donor with aplastic anemia. The material sequenced was sorted CD4+, CD8+, or CD8+CD57+ T cells (not recorded which) from PBMCs.

The DNA sequence follows: TGTGCCACCAAGGAGGGGCCGGGATACAATGAGCAGTTCTTC. Its product reads: CATKEGPGYNEQFF. Recombination connected TRBV24-1 to TRBJ2-1, with TRBD2 as a weak D call on 6 bases. CDR3 length: 14 amino acids, cysteine to phenylalanine. Only the CDR3 region is kept as DNA, spanning 42 bases read in frame from base 1. The germline V gene sets CDR1 to KGHDR and CDR2 to SFDVKD. V drops 8 bases and J drops 4 bases, leaving 14 bases in between.